What follows is one TCR beta chain and its context. Its antigen is unidentified. The data stem from a study of graft-versus-host responses after intestinal transplantation. About the study: For two to three years after anti-thymocyte globulin induction, all recipients took tacrolimus and steroids.

V lost 6 bases to trimming and J lost 2 bases; unmatched junction nucleotides: 5. This CDR3 is 15 amino acids long. Per the germline V gene, CDR1 is ENHRY and CDR2 is SYGVKD. Researchers processed graft tissue to release intraepithelial and lamina propria lymphocytes. The data were produced by immunoSEQ multiplex PCR, yet TCRdb's version contains in-frame clones alone and is incomplete. The sample has some 15,000 clones, around 77% seen once. Points from the study as a whole: Investigators detected GvH clones in recipient marrow, with some emerging earlier in ileum or blood. After transplant, early declines in HvG clones were associated with peak levels of circulating GvH clones.

Sequenced material: ileum tissue, taken 27 days after intestinal transplant. The source is a human patient who received an intestinal transplant, so some T cells may come from the graft donor. V and J are TRBV10-3 and TRBJ1-2; TRBD1 aligns across 11 bases. The CDR3: CAIRTGTGGNYGYTF. The CDR3 bases are TGTGCCATCAGGACCGGGACAGGGGGAAACTATGGCTACACCTTC.